The 25 T cell receptor beta chains below all came from one sample that was sequenced in a study of T cell responses to AZD1222 COVID-19 vaccine. TCRdb's table, derived via immunoSEQ multiplex PCR, lists solely in-frame clones and lacks some. The table lists fewer than 150,000 clones, nearly 90% of them singletons. Sequenced material: peripheral blood, taken 28 days after the second AZD1222 dose. These receptors originate from an adult who received the AZD1222 COVID-19 vaccine.

The V and J genes are TRBV6-4 and TRBJ1-2; a weak D match, TRBD1 (5 bases). The CDR3 covers 12 residues. CDR1 is MRHNA and CDR2 is SNTAGT in the germline V gene. Trimming took off 6 bases at V and 4 bases at J, with 9 bases between the two ends. The CDR3 sequence is CASRGGTYGYTF. The CDR3 coding sequence is TGTGCCAGCAGGGGAGGGACCTATGGCTACACCTTC.

The gene calls are TRBV5-1 and TRBJ1-1; D unresolved. Germline V gene data show CDR1 as SGHRS and CDR2 as YFSETQ. Trimming stripped 2 bases from V and 4 bases from J, with 6 bases between. CDR3 length: 12 amino acids. CDR3 protein: CASSFTGTEAFF. The CDR3 nucleotides are TGCGCCAGCAGCTTCACTGGCACTGAAGCTTTCTTT.

This clone was seen more than once but under ten times. In DNA form, the CDR3 reads TGTGCCAGCAGCTTTTTGGGGGGCCCTTACGAGCAGTACTTC. Translated: CASSFLGGPYEQYF. The V gene is TRBV7-9, the J gene TRBJ2-7; D might be TRBD1 or TRBD2, each matching 6 bases. CDR1 is SEHNR, CDR2 FQNEAQ, per germline (reference sequence). Trimming pared 3 bases from V and 4 bases from J, leaving 13 bases between. The CDR3 loop spans 14 amino acids. The full variable domain, its missing parts supplied by reference TRBV7-9 and TRBJ2-7, is DTGVSQNPRHKITKRGQNVTFRCDPISEHNRLYWYRQTLGQGPEFLTYFQNEAQLEKSRLLSDRFSAERPKGSFSTLEIQRTEQGDSAMYLCASSFLGGPYEQYFGPGTRLTVT.

This rearrangement joins TRBV28 to TRBJ2-7, with 11 bases fitting TRBD1. Germline V gene data show CDR1 as MDHEN and CDR2 as SYDVKM. Germline trimming cut 6 bases from V and 2 bases from J; bases unmatched to any gene: 3. This CDR3 is 14 amino acids long. The DNA for the CDR3 is TGTGCCAGCAGAAGGACAGGGGGCCCCTACGAGCAGTACTTC. Its translation: CASRRTGGPYEQYF.

This clone was counted a single time. V and J are TRBV9 and TRBJ2-2; 7 bases are a match to TRBD1. Looked up from germline, CDR1 is SGDLS and CDR2 is YYNGEE. This CDR3 spans 16 amino acids. V lost 4 bases, J lost 6 bases, and 12 bases stayed unmatched. The DNA of the CDR3 is TGTGCCAGCAGCAATTCCCCCGGGACAGAAGCCGGGGAGCTGTTTTTT. This translates into CASSNSPGTEAGELFF.

The chain combines TRBV19 with TRBJ1-1; unclear D gene. The V and J ends lost 6 bases and 0 bases respectively, with 17 bases between them. From germline, CDR1 is LNHDA and CDR2 SQIVND (reference sequence). This CDR3 is 16 amino acids long. This CDR3 is CASSPAGRRVNTEAFF. CDR3 in DNA: TGTGCCAGTAGCCCTGCAGGACGGAGGGTGAACACTGAAGCTTTCTTT.

The chain joins TRBV5-1 to TRBJ1-2, with a weak D call TRBD1 (6 bases). Trimming removed 3 bases at V and 5 bases at J, with 23 bases between. Per germline, CDR1 SGHRS and CDR2 YFSETQ. This CDR3 is built from 17 residues. The CDR3 here is CASSYDKDSGVRYGYTF. In DNA form, the CDR3 reads TGCGCCAGCAGCTACGACAAGGACAGCGGAGTACGGTATGGCTACACCTTC.

This chain uses TRBV28 with TRBJ1-5; D is ambiguous. Trimming took 10 bases from V and 9 from J, leaving 16 bases between them. The CDR3 extends over 12 amino acids. Germline CDR1 is MDHEN and CDR2 is SYDVKM. CDR3 bases: TGTGCCACCGCGGTCCAGGAACGGCCCCAGCATTTT. The encoded protein is CATAVQERPQHF.

This chain joins TRBV2 and TRBJ1-6; 8 positions agree with TRBD1. The CDR3 is 15 amino acids. V gave up 10 bases and J gave up 7 bases; unmatched junction bases: 12. CDR1 is SNHLY and CDR2 is FYNNEI in the germline V gene. The CDR3 DNA sequence: TGTGCCACCTCTGGACAGGGTAGGAGCAATTCACCCCTCCACTTT. Protein: CATSGQGRSNSPLHF.

This clone was detected only once. The chain joins TRBV2 to TRBJ1-5, with D uncertain. V shed 4 bases and J shed 6 bases, with 13 bases lying between them. The CDR3 contains 14 residues. The V gene's germline CDR1 is SNHLY and CDR2 FYNNEI. The CDR3 is CASSGFVTGQPQHF. CDR3 DNA sequence: TGTGCCAGCAGTGGATTTGTGACGGGTCAGCCCCAGCATTTT. The full variable domain, in which reference TRBV2 and TRBJ1-5 provide the parts outside the CDR3, is EPEVTQTPSHQVTQMGQEVILRCVPISNHLYFYWYRQILGQKVEFLVSFYNNEISEKSEIFDDQFSVERPDGSNFTLKIRSTKLEDSAMYFCASSGFVTGQPQHFGDGTRLSIL.

The rearrangement links TRBV15 to TRBJ2-2; TRBD2 agrees at 7 bases. CDR1 is LNHNV and CDR2 is YYDKDF in the germline V gene (reference sequence). After removal of 1 base from V and 7 bases from J, the junction contained 9 bases not matched to a gene. The CDR3 covers 16 residues. CDR3 in amino acids: CATSRVGPGEGGELFF. CDR3 DNA sequence: TGTGCCACCAGCAGAGTGGGCCCGGGGGAGGGCGGGGAGCTGTTTTTT.

The J gene is TRBJ2-7, the V gene TRBV28; D possibly corresponds to TRBD2 (5 bases). The germline V and J ends were trimmed by 2 bases and 2 bases, with 10 bases remaining between them. Per germline, CDR1 MDHEN and CDR2 SYDVKM. The CDR3 is 14 residues long. The CDR3 reads CASSLGGLTYEQYF. CDR3 DNA: TGTGCCAGCAGTTTAGGCGGACTCACCTACGAGCAGTACTTC.

V gene TRBV7-9 combines with J gene TRBJ1-1, with 8 bases fitting TRBD1. V shed 5 bases, J shed 4 bases, and the junction held 12 bases outside the gene matches. This CDR3 comprises 16 residues. From germline, CDR1 is SEHNR and CDR2 FQNEAQ (reference sequence). CDR3 DNA: TGTGCCAGCAGCACGCAACCAGGAACAGGGGGCACTGAAGCTTTCTTT. Translation: CASSTQPGTGGTEAFF.

V is TRBV7-3 and J is TRBJ1-3; no clear D. The CDR3 runs 11 residues. Germline lookup yields CDR1 SGHTA and CDR2 FQGTGA. Trimming left V 6 bases short and J 7 bases short, with 7 bases between. CDR3 in DNA: TGTGCCAGCAGTCCCCATAACACCATATATTTT. Translated: CASSPHNTIYF.

The V gene is TRBV28, the J gene TRBJ1-3; no clear D. Between the trimmed V and J ends, which lost 4 bases and 2 bases, there was a span of 9 bases. Germline CDR1 reads MDHEN; CDR2 reads SYDVKM. This CDR3 spans 14 amino acids. The CDR3 bases are TGTGCCAGCAGTTCGGGGATCACTGGAAACACCATATATTTT. This sequence encodes CASSSGITGNTIYF.

The rearrangement links TRBV19 to TRBJ1-2; D not certain. The CDR3 covers 13 residues. CDR1 LNHDA and CDR2 SQIVND come from the germline V gene (reference sequence). V lost 3 bases to trimming and J lost 7 bases, with 12 bases between them. DNA of the CDR3: TGTGCCAGTAGTATTGGAGCAGGCGGTGGCTACACCTTC. It is translated as CASSIGAGGGYTF.

The chain couples TRBV28 to TRBJ1-5, with TRBD1 identical over 7 bases. Germline CDR1 MDHEN, CDR2 SYDVKM. Unmatched junction bases numbered 10, after V lost 3 bases and J lost 2 bases. The CDR3 totals 17 residues. CDR3: CASSLNRGRRGNQPQHF. The DNA of the CDR3 is TGTGCCAGCAGTTTGAACAGGGGCCGTAGGGGCAATCAGCCCCAGCATTTT.

This chain uses TRBV4-1 with TRBJ2-7; 10 positions match TRBD1. Trimming cost V 2 bases and J 4 bases; bases outside gene matches: 5. The V gene's germline CDR1 is MGHRA and CDR2 YSYEKL. This CDR3 has 15 residues. The CDR3 DNA follows: TGCGCCAGCAGCCAACCCCGGGACAGGGGATACGAGCAGTACTTC. It codes for CASSQPRDRGYEQYF.

The CDR3: CASSLDVGEVYEQYF. The DNA for the CDR3 is TGCGCCAGCAGCTTGGATGTAGGGGAGGTATACGAGCAGTACTTC. V is TRBV5-1 and J is TRBJ2-7; tentatively, D is TRBD2 (6 bases). CDR1 and CDR2 from the germline V gene are SGHRS and YFSETQ. The V gene lost 0 bases and the J gene lost 4 bases, with 14 bases spanning the gap. The CDR3 is 15 amino acids.

Only one count was recorded for this clone. The chain employs TRBV18 and TRBJ1-2, with TRBD1 identical over 8 bases. CDR1 is KGHSH and CDR2 is LQKENI in the germline V gene. The V segment lost 3 bases and the J segment 4 bases; nucleotides outside the gene matches: 13. The CDR3 has 17 amino acids. Written as DNA, the CDR3 is TGTGCCAGCTCACCTCCTGGACAGGGTTCCTCGGTCTATGGCTACACCTTC. Its translation: CASSPPGQGSSVYGYTF.

The chain is built from TRBV3-1 (or the pseudogene TRBV3-2) and TRBJ1-2, with D hard to call. Germline values: CDR1 LGHDT, CDR2 YNNKEL (reference sequence). This CDR3 region has 15 residues. V dropped 5 bases and J dropped 5 bases, with 18 bases sitting between them. CDR3 loop: CASSYRDLGRYGYTF. The CDR3 coding sequence is TGTGCCAGCAGCTACCGCGACTTGGGGAGGTATGGCTACACCTTC.

CDR3 in amino acids: CAWGQAKNIQYF. The DNA for the CDR3 is TGTGCCTGGGGGCAGGCCAAAAACATTCAGTACTTC. The rearrangement uses TRBV30 and TRBJ2-4; D not resolved. Trimming took off 5 bases at V and 1 base at J, with 6 bases between the two ends. The CDR3 is 12 residues long. The germline CDR1 and CDR2 sequences are GTSNPN and SVGIG (reference sequence). Full variable domain (outside the CDR3, taken from reference TRBV30 and TRBJ2-4): SQTIHQWPATLVQPVGSPLSLECTVEGTSNPNLYWYRQAAGRGLQLLFYSVGIGQISSEVPQNLSASRPQDRQFILSSKKLLLSDSGFYLCAWGQAKNIQYFGAGTRLSVL.

The V call is TRBV6-2 or TRBV6-3, the J call TRBJ1-5; 9 bases align to TRBD1. CDR3 length: 15 residues. Trimming at V came to 5 bases and at J to 2 bases, leaving 4 bases not matched to a gene. Germline CDR1 reads MNHEY; CDR2 reads SVGEGT. The CDR3 loop is CASSDRTGGNQPQHF. In DNA, the CDR3 is TGTGCCAGCAGTGACAGGACAGGGGGCAATCAGCCCCAGCATTTT.

The chain joins TRBV19 to TRBJ1-2, with a weak D call TRBD1 (5 bases). CDR3 length: 15 residues. Germline assignment: CDR1 LNHDA and CDR2 SQIVND (reference sequence). With 4 bases removed from V and 2 bases from J, the gap between germline ends came to 14 bases. The CDR3 is CASSTNIRDNYGYTF. CDR3 DNA sequence: TGTGCCAGTAGTACCAATATTCGGGACAACTATGGCTACACCTTC.

V usage is TRBV29-1 and J usage is TRBJ2-3; D ambiguous. CDR1 is SQVTM and CDR2 is ANQGSEA in the germline V gene. This CDR3 has 14 amino acids. The V end lost 4 bases, the J end lost 2 bases, and 13 bases lay between the germline ends. The CDR3 DNA reads TGCAGCGTTGGGCAGGCAACCATCACAGATACGCAGTATTTT. Residues: CSVGQATITDTQYF.